The rows below give T cell receptor beta chains drawn from one sample of a study of cytomegalovirus exposure and HLA in healthy donors. Assay: immunoSEQ multiplex PCR; the TCRdb copy retains only in-frame clones and omits some. Of some 150,000 clones in the sample, 70% to 90% were seen once. The sample taken for sequencing was PBMCs. The receptors shown here come from a man in his fifties in good health and CMV-seronegative. Each CDR3 is given with its conserved first and last residue. A D gene is named only where the DNA matches it firmly. Not every row has a clone size; where given, it reads once, few, many or a size class.

d_call	j_call	v_call	cdr3_length	clone_size	cdr3_nt	cdr3_aa
TRBD1	TRBJ1-5	TRBV19	13	-	TGTGCCAGTGGGACAGTTAACAATCAGCCCCAGCATTTT	CASGTVNNQPQHF
TRBD2	TRBJ2-7	TRBV7-9	15	-	TGTGCCAGCAGCTCGGGACTAGCGGGAACCTACGAGCAGTACTTC	CASSSGLAGTYEQYF
-	TRBJ2-5	TRBV25-1	16	-	TGTGCCAGCAGTGAATACTTAGGACAGATCCAAGAGACCCAGTACTTC	CASSEYLGQIQETQYF
TRBD1	TRBJ1-2	TRBV28	13	-	TGTGCCAGCAGGCCCGGGACAGATTATGGCTACACCTTC	CASRPGTDYGYTF
TRBD1	TRBJ1-3	TRBV5-1	15	-	TGCGCCAGCAGCTTGCGGACAGGATCTGGAAACACCATATATTTT	CASSLRTGSGNTIYF
-	TRBJ1-1	TRBV6-4	13	-	TGTGCCAGCAGCCCCGAGGAGGGTGCTGAAGCTTTCTTT	CASSPEEGAEAFF
-	TRBJ2-2	TRBV9	17	-	TGTGCCAGCAGCGTAGCAGGGACTTCCACCTACACCGGGGAGCTGTTTTTT	CASSVAGTSTYTGELFF
-	TRBJ1-2	TRBV28	15	once	TGTGCCAGCAGTTTGGACGGGGTGGGTAACTATGGCTACACCTTC	CASSLDGVGNYGYTF
-	TRBJ1-1	TRBV30	14	-	TGTGCCTGGACTTTAGGACAGCTAGATTCTGAAGCTTTCTTT	CAWTLGQLDSEAFF
-	TRBJ1-1	TRBV28	11	-	TGTGCCATCTCCAGGGTAGGCGAAGCTTTCTTT	CAISRVGEAFF
TRBD2	TRBJ2-3	TRBV7-9	15	-	TGTGCCAGCAGCTTTGGTAGCGGGGGAGCAGATACGCAGTATTTT	CASSFGSGGADTQYF
TRBD2	TRBJ2-7	TRBV27	14	-	TGTGCCAGCAGCCGGACTAGCGGGAGCTACGAGCAGTACTTC	CASSRTSGSYEQYF
TRBD2	TRBJ2-5	TRBV2	14	-	TGTGCCAGCAGTGGGGCTAGCGGGAGACAGACCCAGTACTTC	CASSGASGRQTQYF
TRBD1	TRBJ2-3	TRBV7-9	17	-	TGTGCCAGCACCACCTCCTGGGGACAGGGACTCACAGATACGCAGTATTTT	CASTTSWGQGLTDTQYF
TRBD1	TRBJ2-3	TRBV27	14	few	TGTGCCAGCAGTAGGACAGGGTTCACAGATACGCAGTATTTT	CASSRTGFTDTQYF
TRBD2	TRBJ2-3	TRBV7-6	15	-	TGTGCCAGCAGCTTATTTACGGGAGGAGCAGATACGCAGTATTTT	CASSLFTGGADTQYF
-	TRBJ1-5	TRBV10-3	15	-	TGTGCCATCAGTGAGTCTCAGGGCGGCAATCAGCCCCAGCATTTT	CAISESQGGNQPQHF
-	TRBJ1-1	TRBV18	16	-	TGTGCCAGCTCACCACGCTCTCTCGAGATGAACACTGAAGCTTTCTTT	CASSPRSLEMNTEAFF
TRBD1	TRBJ1-4	TRBV27	14	-	TGTGCCAGCAGGACAGGGGGTAATAATGAAAAACTGTTTTTT	CASRTGGNNEKLFF
TRBD2	TRBJ2-3	TRBV25-1	14	few	TGTGCCAGCAGTGAAATTGGGACTAGAGATACGCAGTATTTT	CASSEIGTRDTQYF
TRBD2	TRBJ2-2	TRBV11-2	15	-	TGTGCCAGCAGCTTACTAGCGGGGGTCCCCGGGGAGCTGTTTTTT	CASSLLAGVPGELFF
-	TRBJ1-3	TRBV30	16	-	TGTGCCTGCTCCTCAGGGACTTTGAGCTCTGGAAACACCATATATTTT	CACSSGTLSSGNTIYF
TRBD1	TRBJ2-7	TRBV6-1	13	-	TGTGCCAGCACAGATACAGGGGCCTACGAGCAGTACTTC	CASTDTGAYEQYF
-	TRBJ1-5	TRBV7-2	15	once	TGTGCCAGCAGCCGTGACAGTAATGACAATCAGCCCCAGCATTTT	CASSRDSNDNQPQHF
-	TRBJ1-1	TRBV10-2	13	-	TGCGCCAGCAGTTTTGCGGGTAACCCTGAAGCTTTCTTT	CASSFAGNPEAFF
-	TRBJ2-2	TRBV6-5	13	few	TGTGCCAGCAGCCCCAAGAACACCGGGGAGCTGTTTTTT	CASSPKNTGELFF
TRBD1	TRBJ2-7	TRBV18	15	-	TGTGCCAGCTCACCCATAGGACAGGGGGCGTACGAGCAGTACTTC	CASSPIGQGAYEQYF
-	TRBJ2-2	TRBV16	15	-	TGTGCCAGCAGCCAATTTGGGACATCCACCGGGGAGCTGTTTTTT	CASSQFGTSTGELFF
TRBD1	TRBJ1-5	TRBV7-9	12	-	TGTGCCAGCAGTTCGGGACAGGGGCCCCAGCATTTT	CASSSGQGPQHF
-	TRBJ2-5	TRBV5-1	13	few	TGCGCCAGCAGCTTGGGCAGCGGGGAGACCCAGTACTTC	CASSLGSGETQYF
TRBD1	TRBJ1-1	TRBV2	15	-	TGTGCCAGCACCGGCCGGGACAGGGGATCCACTGAAGCTTTCTTT	CASTGRDRGSTEAFF
TRBD1	TRBJ2-7	TRBV7-9	13	-	TGTGCCAGCAGCTTAACAGGGGGCTACGAGCAGTACTTC	CASSLTGGYEQYF
-	TRBJ1-2	TRBV11-2	13	-	TGTGCCAGCAGCTTAGATCTCAACTATGGCTACACCTTC	CASSLDLNYGYTF
TRBD2	TRBJ2-1	TRBV5-1	13	-	TGCGCCAGCAGTAGCGGGGGGCGCAATGAGCAGTTCTTC	CASSSGGRNEQFF
-	TRBJ2-3	TRBV25-1	13	few	TGTGCCAGCAGTGAATCTGGGGGGGATACGCAGTATTTT	CASSESGGDTQYF
-	TRBJ1-2	TRBV13	15	once	TGTGCCAGCACCCTTGCGGGGGGACGAAACTATGGCTACACCTTC	CASTLAGGRNYGYTF
-	TRBJ1-3	TRBV12-5	13	-	TGTGCTAGTGGGCAAGAGTACGGAAACACCATATATTTT	CASGQEYGNTIYF
-	TRBJ1-3	TRBV5-8	15	few	TGTGCCAGCAGCTTGGGATCGGTCTCTGGAAACACCATATATTTT	CASSLGSVSGNTIYF
-	TRBJ2-7	TRBV4-1	14	few	TGCGCCAGCAGCCAAGGACAGGCCGTGGGGGAGCAGTACTTC	CASSQGQAVGEQYF
TRBD2	TRBJ2-1	TRBV7-8	18	-	TGTGCCAGCAGCTTACGGGGACTAGCGGGGGGACCCTACAATGAGCAGTTCTTC	CASSLRGLAGGPYNEQFF
-	TRBJ1-5	TRBV5-1	15	-	TGCGCCAGCAGCTTGTCCGGGGATAGCAATCAGCCCCAGCATTTT	CASSLSGDSNQPQHF
TRBD2	TRBJ2-1	TRBV14	12	-	TGTGCCAGCAGCCAGAGCGGGAGGGCCGCGTTCTTC	CASSQSGRAAFF
TRBD2	TRBJ2-3	TRBV12-5	18	-	TGTGCTAGTGGTTTGAGCCGGACTAGCGGGAGGAGCACAGATACGCAGTATTTT	CASGLSRTSGRSTDTQYF
TRBD1	TRBJ2-7	TRBV5-6	14	-	TGTGCCAGCAGCTTCGGGACAGGGGGCAGCGAGCAGTACTTC	CASSFGTGGSEQYF
TRBD1	TRBJ1-6	TRBV4-1	17	-	TGCGCCAGCAGCCAAGCACCGACAGGGGGTTTCGATTCACCCCTCCACTTT	CASSQAPTGGFDSPLHF
-	TRBJ1-2	TRBV5-4	14	-	TGTGCCAGCACCCTCGCGGGCTTAGGCTATGGCTACACCTTC	CASTLAGLGYGYTF
TRBD1	TRBJ1-4	TRBV6-1	16	-	TGTGCCAGCAGTGAAGCGGAAGACAGGGGTCGTGAAAAACTGTTTTTT	CASSEAEDRGREKLFF
TRBD2	TRBJ2-1	TRBV6-5	15	-	TGTGCCAGCAGTCCCCCGGGACTAGTGAGCAATGAGCAGTTCTTC	CASSPPGLVSNEQFF
TRBD1	TRBJ2-2	TRBV7-7	15	-	TGTGCTAGCAGTACCGGGACAGGGAGCACCGGGGAGCTGTTTTTT	CASSTGTGSTGELFF
TRBD1	TRBJ1-1	TRBV28	16	-	TGTGCCAGCACCCCACAGGGGGCCACTGGGAACACTGAAGCTTTCTTT	CASTPQGATGNTEAFF
TRBD1	TRBJ2-2	TRBV6-5	15	-	TGTGCCAGCAGTACCGGGACAGGGTATGCCGGGGAGCTGTTTTTT	CASSTGTGYAGELFF
-	TRBJ1-5	TRBV28	15	-	TGTGCCAGCAGTAGTACGGACACCCGGAATCAGCCCCAGCATTTT	CASSSTDTRNQPQHF
TRBD1	TRBJ1-2	TRBV7-9	13	-	TGTGCCAGCAGCTCCGACAGGGCCTATGGCTACACCTTC	CASSSDRAYGYTF
TRBD2	TRBJ2-5	TRBV5-1	16	-	TGCGCCAGCAGCTCCACTAGCGGGGGGTCACAAGAGACCCAGTACTTC	CASSSTSGGSQETQYF
TRBD1	TRBJ1-1	TRBV6-6	16	-	TGTGCCAGCAGATGGGACCTGACAGGGGTTAACACTGAAGCTTTCTTT	CASRWDLTGVNTEAFF
-	TRBJ1-1	TRBV12-5	15	-	TGTGCTAGTGGTTTTTTAGAACAGGCGAACACTGAAGCTTTCTTT	CASGFLEQANTEAFF